This T cell receptor (beta chain) was obtained from a study of early T cells in non-severe SARS-CoV-2 infection (dated by TCRdb to about 2021). General notes on the study: Because TCR sequencing was done on bulk RNA from unsorted whole blood, the alpha and beta chains could not be paired.

The receptor library was made with 5' RACE. Instrument used: NextSeq 500. To correct for sequencing error and PCR bias, the TCR library protocol tagged individual cDNA molecules with unique molecular identifiers. Both TCR alpha and beta chains were sequenced, and tight co-correlation was observed between alpha and beta sequence abundances in each sample. As for the authors' bioinformatics: Decombinator V4 was used to annotate the V gene, J gene and CDR3 of the TCR sequences. Expanded TCRs were defined as changing significantly between any two time points under a Poisson model with p below 0.0001. TCR abundances were normalised to the total number of TCRs sequenced per sample and expressed as counts per million. MAIT TCRs were defined by TRAV1-2 paired with TRAJ12, TRAJ20 or TRAJ33, and iNKT TCRs by TRAV10 paired with TRAJ18. VDJdb, accessed 1 November 2021, was searched for CMV, EBV and SARS-CoV-2 annotated TCRs, with TCRs annotated for multiple antigens excluded. The raw public data were reprocessed by TCRdb itself: fastp quality trimming at Q25, MiXCR clonotype calling, in-frame beta chains only. Entries are consolidated by CDR3 protein sequence, retaining the most common genes and DNA. TCRdb's processing, not the authors', yielded these V and J calls. Counted in this sample were about 82,000 distinct CDR3 sequences; under 15% of them appeared once. The leading ten clones occupy roughly 6% of the sample.

CDR1 and CDR2 (SNHLY, FYNNEI) derive from the germline V gene. A distance of 15 bases separates the germline ends of V and J, which lose 0 bases and 0 bases respectively. There are 17 amino acids in the CDR3, from cysteine to phenylalanine inclusive. CDR3 DNA only is kept here, 51 bases in frame from base 1. As regards this clonotype: The antigen it recognizes is unknown. No much larger clonotype is one base removed from it; base qualities were not supplied.

On the study overall, not on this receptor specifically: VDJdb matching was skewed toward anti-spike CD8 responses and likely underestimated virus-specific expansions, missing private and CD4 specificities.

Set within a cohort of healthcare workers in London, UK, this nested case-control study involved weekly PCR testing of nasopharyngeal swabs along with blood sampling. Between 23 and 31 March 2020, the week of the UK lockdown, healthcare workers were enrolled and then followed up weekly for as long as 16 weeks. The TCR was taken from an adult who was a healthcare worker with PCR-confirmed SARS-CoV-2 infection or an uninfected control (not recorded which). The sequenced sample was whole blood. This chain joins TRBV2 to TRBJ2-7; the D gene assignment is ambiguous. The CDR3 here reads CASSEAGSRSSSYEQYF. The DNA reads TGTGCCAGCAGTGAAGCGGGTAGTCGATCTAGCTCCTACGAGCAGTACTTC.